This T cell receptor beta chain was sequenced during a study of regulatory dendritic cells for organ transplantation. FACS sorted CD4+ or CD8+ T cells into CD45RA+ naive and CD45RO+ memory. Using immunoSEQ multiplex PCR, the repertoire was profiled, and TCRdb retains in-frame clones only, with some absent. The sample holds 25,000 to 30,000 clones, 82% seen once. Whole-study findings and limits: Mature dendritic cells appeared to drive more memory CD8+ clonal expansion than regulatory ones. Among resting subsets, memory CD8+ cells contained the most alloreactive clonotypes. The authors noted considerable between-person heterogeneity in alloreactive memory CD8+ cells.

Concerning this clone: Its antigen is not identified.

The source material was naive CD8+ T cells from blood. Subset meaning: CD45RA+ naive T cells. The sequence derives from a human donor in good health.

Here the CDR3 DNA reads TGTGCCAGCAGCTTAGTTGCCGGGACAGGGGAAATGAACACTGAAGCTTTCTTT. Translating it yields CASSLVAGTGEMNTEAFF. The genes are TRBV7-6 and TRBJ1-1; TRBD1 agrees at 10 bases. V gave up 1 base and J gave up 0 bases; unmatched junction bases: 8. The CDR3 is made up of 18 amino acids. Per germline, CDR1 SGHVS and CDR2 FNYEAQ.